This T cell receptor beta chain was sequenced for a study of circulating CD8 cells and anti-PD-1 response in melanoma. Study as a whole: Anti-PD-1 was first-line therapy for about 50% of the 13 patients. Responders had complete or partial responses; non-responders had stable or progressive disease.

Live CD3+CD8+TCRalphabeta+ cells were sorted into four subsets by PD-1 and/or TIGIT. Study-level results: Published repertoire comparisons used only baseline and M1 samples. Subset repertoires were largely private at M1, with under 8% shared.

Using approximately 14 ng of total RNA, TCR libraries were made with the QIAseq Immune Repertoire TCR panel. From the reads, TCRdb called clonotypes with MiXCR, one entry per CDR3 protein. The table records over 400 distinct CDR3 sequences, approximately 6% of them present only once. By share, this clonotype ranks as medium-sized (0.01 to 0.1%). The target antigen is unknown. The source is a human donor with melanoma. Sequencing used CD8+ T cells from PBMCs, obtained at baseline or after one month of anti-PD-1 therapy (not recorded which).

DNA of the CDR3: TGTGCCAGCAGTCTTGGGTACAGTGGCTACGAGCAGTACTTC. This gives the protein CASSLGYSGYEQYF. V and J are TRBV28 and TRBJ2-7; D gene uncertain. The germline V gene encodes CDR1 MDHEN and CDR2 SYDVKM. The CDR3 spans 14 residues. Trimming pared 5 bases from V and 3 bases from J, leaving 14 bases between.